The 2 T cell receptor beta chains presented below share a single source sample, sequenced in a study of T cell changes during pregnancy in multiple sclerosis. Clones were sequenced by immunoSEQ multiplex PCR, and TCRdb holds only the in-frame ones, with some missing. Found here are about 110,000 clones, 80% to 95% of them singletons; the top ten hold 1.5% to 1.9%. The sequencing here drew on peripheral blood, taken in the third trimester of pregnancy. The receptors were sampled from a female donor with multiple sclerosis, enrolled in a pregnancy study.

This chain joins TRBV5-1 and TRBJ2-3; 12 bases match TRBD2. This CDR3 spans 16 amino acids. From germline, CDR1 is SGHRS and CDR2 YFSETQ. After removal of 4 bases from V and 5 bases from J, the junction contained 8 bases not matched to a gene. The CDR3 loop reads CASSQLGLAGRDTQYF. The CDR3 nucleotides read TGCGCCAGCAGCCAATTGGGACTAGCGGGCAGAGATACGCAGTATTTT.

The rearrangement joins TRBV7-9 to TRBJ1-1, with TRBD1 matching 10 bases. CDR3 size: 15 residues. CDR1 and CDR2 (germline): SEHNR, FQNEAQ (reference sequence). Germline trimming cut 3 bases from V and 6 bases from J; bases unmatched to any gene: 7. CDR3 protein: CASSLTGGADPEAFF. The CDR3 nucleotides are TGTGCCAGCAGCTTGACAGGGGGCGCGGATCCTGAAGCTTTCTTT.